This T cell receptor (beta chain) was profiled in a study of technical replicates of blood from a few donors. CDR1 and CDR2 (germline): SQVTM, ANQGSEA. CDR3 size: 15 residues. The V and J ends lost 5 bases and 3 bases, in that order; junction bases with no gene match: 8. This table comes from immunoSEQ multiplex PCR, and its TCRdb copy is limited to in-frame clones, with some not included. The sample carries 53,000 or so clones, about 94% recorded once. Sequenced sample: PBMCs. The clonotype originates from a human donor in good health. Some clones in this sample may be carry-over from other donors' samples. J is TRBJ2-1 and V is TRBV29-1; 9 bases line up with TRBD2. The CDR3 region has the DNA TGCAGCGTTCTTCTTAGCGGGAGAGGCTACAATGAGCAGTTCTTC. Translating it yields CSVLLSGRGYNEQFF.